Shown below are 5 T cell receptor beta chains from a single sample sequenced in a study of graft-versus-host responses after intestinal transplantation. These receptors lack a known antigen. Produced via immunoSEQ multiplex PCR; TCRdb's table is partial and in-frame only. The data hold nearly 110,000 clones, with roughly 87% observed a single time. This sample comprised unstimulated CD4+ T cells sorted from spleen or lymph node cells, obtained before transplant. These receptors originate from a human donor who was the organ donor for an intestinal transplant.

V usage is TRBV11-2 and J usage is TRBJ2-7; 13 bases map to TRBD2. Looked up from germline, CDR1 is SGHAT and CDR2 is FQNNGV. Losses at the gene ends were 4 bases for V and 3 bases for J; bases not matched to a gene: 6. The CDR3 is made up of 16 amino acids. CDR3 DNA: TGTGCCAGCAGCTCACCCGGACTAGCGGGAGTCTACGAGCAGTACTTC. It specifies CASSSPGLAGVYEQYF.

In nucleotides, the CDR3 is TGTGCCAGCAGTCTTAGCGGACGCAGCTCCTACAATGAGCAGTTCTTC. Translation: CASSLSGRSSYNEQFF. The chain couples TRBV7-2 to TRBJ2-1, with D perhaps matching TRBD2 (6 bases). Germline CDR1 is SGHTA and CDR2 is FQGNSA. The length of the CDR3 is 16 residues. Trimming cost V 6 bases and J 0 bases, with 15 bases left between them.

The rearrangement links TRBV11-2 to TRBJ2-5; D perhaps matches TRBD2 (6 bases). This CDR3 comprises 16 residues. V lost 5 bases, J lost 6 bases, and 22 bases lay in between. CDR1 and CDR2 from the germline V gene are SGHAT and FQNNGV. The CDR3 nucleotides read TGTGCCAGCAGCCAATTTACTAGCTTAGATGCCCAGACCCAGTACTTC. It specifies CASSQFTSLDAQTQYF.

V usage is TRBV5-1 and J usage is TRBJ2-1, with 8 bases identical to TRBD1. The CDR3 is 16 residues long. CDR1 and CDR2 from the germline V gene are SGHRS and YFSETQ. The V gene end was trimmed by 0 bases and the J gene end by 7 bases; junction bases not matched to a gene: 9. Written as DNA, the CDR3 is TGCGCCAGCAGCTTGGCAGGGGGCGGCAGGATGAATGAGCAGTTCTTC. Amino acid sequence: CASSLAGGGRMNEQFF.

The chain uses TRBV7-2 and TRBJ2-5, with D possibly matching TRBD1 (5 bases). This CDR3 is built from 15 residues. Germline CDR1 is SGHTA and CDR2 is FQGNSA. V gave up 5 bases and J gave up 1 base, with 14 bases separating them. The CDR3: CASSIRYRFQETQYF. CDR3 DNA: TGTGCCAGCAGCATACGCTACAGGTTCCAAGAGACCCAGTACTTC.